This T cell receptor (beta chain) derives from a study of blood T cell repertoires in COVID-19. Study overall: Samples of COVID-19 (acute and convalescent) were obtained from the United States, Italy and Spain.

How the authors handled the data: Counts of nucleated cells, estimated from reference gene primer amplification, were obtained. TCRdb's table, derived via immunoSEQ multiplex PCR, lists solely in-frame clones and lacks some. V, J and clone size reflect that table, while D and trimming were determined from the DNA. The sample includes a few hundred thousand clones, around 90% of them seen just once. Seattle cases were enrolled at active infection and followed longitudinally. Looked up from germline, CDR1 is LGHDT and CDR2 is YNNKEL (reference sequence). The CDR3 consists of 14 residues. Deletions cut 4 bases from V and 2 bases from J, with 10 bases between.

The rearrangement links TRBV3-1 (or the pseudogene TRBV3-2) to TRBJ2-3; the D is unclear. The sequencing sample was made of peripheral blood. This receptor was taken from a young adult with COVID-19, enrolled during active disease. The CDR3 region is CASSPVRSTDTQYF. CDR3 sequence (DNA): TGTGCCAGCAGCCCCGTCCGGTCCACAGATACGCAGTATTTT.